This T cell receptor (beta chain) was recovered during a study of OX40 agonist ivuxolimab in advanced cancers. Across the whole study: Ivuxolimab, an agonistic anti-OX40 (CD134) antibody, was given to patients. The eligibility criteria allowed prior anti-PD-1, anti-PD-L1 or anti-CTLA-4 therapy, and roughly 39% had some. Overall study results and limits: Among T cells, CD8+ cells averaged more expanded clones than CD4+ cells.

The CDR3 length is 17 residues. With 5 bases clipped from V and 4 bases from J, the junction kept 16 bases outside the gene matches. CDR1 is LNHDA, CDR2 SQIVND, per germline (reference sequence). Patients who had autoimmune disease history or got systemic immunosuppression were left out. Concerning this clone itself: What it recognizes is unknown.

The repertoire was sequenced with immunoSEQ multiplex PCR; TCRdb's copy has only in-frame clones and lacks some. The sample consists of roughly 15,000 clones, 78% of them appearing once. The chain couples TRBV19 to TRBJ1-1, with 7 bases identical to TRBD1. The source of this sequence is an adult with an advanced solid tumor such as melanoma, head and neck, liver or kidney cancer. Sequencing used CD4+ or CD8+ T cells sorted from blood, obtained in a trial of the OX40 agonist ivuxolimab. The CDR3 loop reads CASSATAPGQVLTEAFF. CDR3 nucleotide sequence: TGTGCCAGTAGTGCCACGGCGCCCGGACAGGTTCTCACTGAAGCTTTCTTT. Together with reference TRBV19 and TRBJ1-1, the CDR3 gives the full variable domain: DGGITQSPKYLFRKEGQNVTLSCEQNLNHDAMYWYRQDPGQGLRLIYYSQIVNDFQKGDIAEGYSVSREKKESFPLTVTSAQKNPTAFYLCASSATAPGQVLTEAFFGQGTRLTVV.